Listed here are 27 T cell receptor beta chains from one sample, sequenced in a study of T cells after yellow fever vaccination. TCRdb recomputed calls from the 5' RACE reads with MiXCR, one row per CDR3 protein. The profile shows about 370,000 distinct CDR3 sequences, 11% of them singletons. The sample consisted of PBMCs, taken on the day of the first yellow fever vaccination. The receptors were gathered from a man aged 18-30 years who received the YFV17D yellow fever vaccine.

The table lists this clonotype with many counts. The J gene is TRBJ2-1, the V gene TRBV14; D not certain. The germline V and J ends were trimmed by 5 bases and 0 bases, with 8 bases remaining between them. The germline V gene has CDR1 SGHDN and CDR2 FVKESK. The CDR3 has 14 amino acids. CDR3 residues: CASSLTVSYNEQFF. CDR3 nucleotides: TGTGCCAGCAGCTTGACGGTCTCCTACAATGAGCAGTTCTTC.

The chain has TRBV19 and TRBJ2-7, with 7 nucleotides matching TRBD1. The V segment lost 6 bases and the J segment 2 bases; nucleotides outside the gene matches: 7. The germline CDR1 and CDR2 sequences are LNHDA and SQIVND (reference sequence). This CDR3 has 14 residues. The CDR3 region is CASSTDRATYEQYF. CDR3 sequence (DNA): TGTGCCAGTAGCACAGACAGGGCGACCTACGAGCAGTACTTC.

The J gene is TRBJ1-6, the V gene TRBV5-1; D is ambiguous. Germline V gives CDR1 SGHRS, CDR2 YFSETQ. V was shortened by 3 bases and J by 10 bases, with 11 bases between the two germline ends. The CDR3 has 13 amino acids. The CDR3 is CASSSETRSPLHF. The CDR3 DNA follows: TGCGCCAGCAGCTCCGAAACCAGGTCACCCCTCCACTTT.

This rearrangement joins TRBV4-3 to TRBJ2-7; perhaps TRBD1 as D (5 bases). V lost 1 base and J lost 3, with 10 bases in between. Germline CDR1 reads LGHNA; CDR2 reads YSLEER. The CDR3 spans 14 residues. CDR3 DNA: TGCGCCAGCAGCCAAGGACAGTCGGGCTACGAGCAGTACTTC. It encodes CASSQGQSGYEQYF.

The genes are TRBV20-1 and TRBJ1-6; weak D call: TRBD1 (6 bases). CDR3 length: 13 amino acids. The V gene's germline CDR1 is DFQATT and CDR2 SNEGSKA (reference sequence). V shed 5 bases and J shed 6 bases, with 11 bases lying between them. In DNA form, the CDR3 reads TGCAGTGCTTTACAGGGTGGTAATTCACCCCTCCACTTT. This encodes CSALQGGNSPLHF.

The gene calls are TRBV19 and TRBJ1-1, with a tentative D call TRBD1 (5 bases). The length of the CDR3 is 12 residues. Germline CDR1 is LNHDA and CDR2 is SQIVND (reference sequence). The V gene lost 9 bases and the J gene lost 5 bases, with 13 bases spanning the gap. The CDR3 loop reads CASRRAKTEAFF. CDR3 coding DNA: TGTGCCAGCCGCAGGGCGAAGACTGAAGCTTTCTTT.

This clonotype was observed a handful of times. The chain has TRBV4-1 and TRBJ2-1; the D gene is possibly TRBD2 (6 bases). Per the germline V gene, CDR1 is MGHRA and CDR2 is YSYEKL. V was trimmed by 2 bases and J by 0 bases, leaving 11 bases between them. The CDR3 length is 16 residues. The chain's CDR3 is CASSQSMGGSYNEQFF. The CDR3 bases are TGCGCCAGCAGCCAATCCATGGGGGGCTCCTACAATGAGCAGTTCTTC.

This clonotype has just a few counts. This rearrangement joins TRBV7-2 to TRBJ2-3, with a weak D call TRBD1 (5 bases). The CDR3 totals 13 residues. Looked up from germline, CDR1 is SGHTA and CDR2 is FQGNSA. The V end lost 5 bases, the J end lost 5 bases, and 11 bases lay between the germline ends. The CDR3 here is CASSQSRVDTQYF. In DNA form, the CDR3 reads TGTGCCAGCAGCCAGTCCAGGGTAGATACGCAGTATTTT.

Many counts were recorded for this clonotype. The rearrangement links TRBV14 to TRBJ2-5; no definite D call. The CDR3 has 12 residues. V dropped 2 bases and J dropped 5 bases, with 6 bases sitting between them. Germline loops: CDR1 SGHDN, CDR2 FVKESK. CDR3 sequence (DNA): TGTGCCAGCAGCCAAAATAGGGAGACCCAGTACTTC. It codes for CASSQNRETQYF.

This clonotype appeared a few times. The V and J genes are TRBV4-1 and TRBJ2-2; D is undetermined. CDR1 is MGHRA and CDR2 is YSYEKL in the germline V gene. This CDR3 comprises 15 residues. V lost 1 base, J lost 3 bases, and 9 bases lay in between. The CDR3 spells CASSQVLGYTGELFF. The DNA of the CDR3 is TGCGCCAGCAGCCAAGTGCTGGGATACACCGGGGAGCTGTTTTTT.

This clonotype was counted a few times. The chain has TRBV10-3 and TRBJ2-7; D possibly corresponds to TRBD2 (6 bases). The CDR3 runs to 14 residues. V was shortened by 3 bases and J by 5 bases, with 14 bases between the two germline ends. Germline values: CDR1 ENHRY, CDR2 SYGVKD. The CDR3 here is CAISDGQGGNEQYF. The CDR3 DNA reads TGTGCCATCAGTGATGGCCAGGGAGGCAACGAGCAGTACTTC.

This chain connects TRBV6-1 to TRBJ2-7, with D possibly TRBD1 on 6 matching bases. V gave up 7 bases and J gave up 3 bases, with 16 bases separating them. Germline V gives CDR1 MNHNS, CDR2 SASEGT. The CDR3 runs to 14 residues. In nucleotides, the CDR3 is TGTGCCAGCACCCTCCGGGACAACATCTACGAGCAGTACTTC. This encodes CASTLRDNIYEQYF.

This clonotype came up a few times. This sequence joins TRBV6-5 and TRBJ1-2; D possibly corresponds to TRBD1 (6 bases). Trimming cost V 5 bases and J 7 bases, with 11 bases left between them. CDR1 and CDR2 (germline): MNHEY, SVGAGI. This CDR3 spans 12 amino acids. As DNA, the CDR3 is TGTGCCAGCAGTCACTTACAGGGTGGCTACACCTTC. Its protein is CASSHLQGGYTF.

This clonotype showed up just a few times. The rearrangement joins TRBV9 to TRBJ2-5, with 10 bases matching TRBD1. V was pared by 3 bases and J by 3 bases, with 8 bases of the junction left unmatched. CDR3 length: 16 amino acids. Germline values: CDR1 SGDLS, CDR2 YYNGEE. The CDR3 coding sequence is TGTGCCAGCAGCGCGCCCCGGGACAGGGGCGAAGAGACCCAGTACTTC. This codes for CASSAPRDRGEETQYF.

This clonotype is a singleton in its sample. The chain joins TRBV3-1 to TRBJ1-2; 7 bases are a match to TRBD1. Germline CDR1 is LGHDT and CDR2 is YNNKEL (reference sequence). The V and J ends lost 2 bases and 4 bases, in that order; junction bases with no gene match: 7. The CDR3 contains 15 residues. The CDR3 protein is CASSQWDSPSYGYTF. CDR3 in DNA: TGTGCCAGCAGCCAATGGGACAGCCCCTCCTATGGCTACACCTTC.

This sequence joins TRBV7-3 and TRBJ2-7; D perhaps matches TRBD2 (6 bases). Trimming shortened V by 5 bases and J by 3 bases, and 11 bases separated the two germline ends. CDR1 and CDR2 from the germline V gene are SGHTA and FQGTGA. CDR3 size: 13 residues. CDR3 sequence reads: CASSNREYYEQYF. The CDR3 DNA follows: TGTGCCAGCAGCAACCGGGAGTACTACGAGCAGTACTTC.

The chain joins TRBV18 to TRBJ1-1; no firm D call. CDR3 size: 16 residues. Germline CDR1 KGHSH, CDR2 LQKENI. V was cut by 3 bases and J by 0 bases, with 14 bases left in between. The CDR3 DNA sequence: TGTGCCAGCTCACCCACCGGTGGGAATATGAACACTGAAGCTTTCTTT. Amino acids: CASSPTGGNMNTEAFF.

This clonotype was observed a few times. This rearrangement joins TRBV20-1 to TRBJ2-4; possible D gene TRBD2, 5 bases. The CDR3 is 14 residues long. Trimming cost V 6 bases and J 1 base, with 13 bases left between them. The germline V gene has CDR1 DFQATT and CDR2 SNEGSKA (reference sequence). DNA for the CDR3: TGCAGTGCAACAGACCCGGGGGCCAAAAACATTCAGTACTTC. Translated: CSATDPGAKNIQYF.

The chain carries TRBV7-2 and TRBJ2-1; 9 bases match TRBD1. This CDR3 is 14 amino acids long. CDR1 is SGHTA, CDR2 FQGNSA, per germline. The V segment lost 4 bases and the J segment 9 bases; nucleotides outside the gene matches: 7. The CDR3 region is CASSSTTGGGEQFF. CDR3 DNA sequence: TGTGCCAGCAGCTCCACTACAGGGGGCGGTGAGCAGTTCTTC.

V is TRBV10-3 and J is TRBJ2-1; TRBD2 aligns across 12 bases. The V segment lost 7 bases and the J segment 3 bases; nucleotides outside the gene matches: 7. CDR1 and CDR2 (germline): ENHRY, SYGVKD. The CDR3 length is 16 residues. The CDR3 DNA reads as TGTGCCATCAAGTCACTAGCGGGGGGCGACTACAATGAGCAGTTCTTC. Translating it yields CAIKSLAGGDYNEQFF.

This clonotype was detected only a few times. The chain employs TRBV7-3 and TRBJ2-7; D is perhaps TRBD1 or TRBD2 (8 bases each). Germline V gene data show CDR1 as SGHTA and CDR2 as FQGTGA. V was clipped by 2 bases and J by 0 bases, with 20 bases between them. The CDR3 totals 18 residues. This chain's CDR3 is CASSLQGALAGLSYEQYF. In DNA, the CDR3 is TGTGCCAGCAGCTTACAGGGGGCCCTAGCGGGCCTCTCCTACGAGCAGTACTTC.

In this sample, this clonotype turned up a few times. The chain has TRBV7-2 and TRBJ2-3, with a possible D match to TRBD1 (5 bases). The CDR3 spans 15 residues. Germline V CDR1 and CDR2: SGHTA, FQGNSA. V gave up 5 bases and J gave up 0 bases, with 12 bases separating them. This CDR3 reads CASSRQYSSTDTQYF. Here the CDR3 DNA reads TGTGCCAGCAGCAGACAGTACTCTAGCACAGATACGCAGTATTTT.

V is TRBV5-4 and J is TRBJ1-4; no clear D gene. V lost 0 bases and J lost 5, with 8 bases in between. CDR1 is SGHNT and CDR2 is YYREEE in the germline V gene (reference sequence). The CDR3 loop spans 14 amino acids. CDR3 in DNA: TGTGCCAGCAGCTTGGGGGTGCTAAATGAAAAACTGTTTTTT. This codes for CASSLGVLNEKLFF.

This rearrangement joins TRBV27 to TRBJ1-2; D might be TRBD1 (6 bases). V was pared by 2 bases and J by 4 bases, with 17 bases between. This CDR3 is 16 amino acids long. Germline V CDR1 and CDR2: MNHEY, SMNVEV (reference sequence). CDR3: CASSLTSLEGVYGYTF. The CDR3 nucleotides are TGTGCCAGCAGTTTAACATCGCTTGAGGGGGTCTATGGCTACACCTTC.

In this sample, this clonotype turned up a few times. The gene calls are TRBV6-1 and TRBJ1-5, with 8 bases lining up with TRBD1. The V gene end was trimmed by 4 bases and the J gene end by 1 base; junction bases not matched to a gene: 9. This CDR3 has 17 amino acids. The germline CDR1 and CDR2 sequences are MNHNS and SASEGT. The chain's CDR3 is CASSVRTGLMSNQPQHF. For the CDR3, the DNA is TGTGCCAGCAGTGTTCGGACAGGGTTAATGAGCAATCAGCCCCAGCATTTT.

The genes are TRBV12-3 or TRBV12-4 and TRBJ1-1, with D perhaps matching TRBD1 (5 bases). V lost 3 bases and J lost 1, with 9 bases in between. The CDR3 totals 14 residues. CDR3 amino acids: CASSLVRANTEAFF. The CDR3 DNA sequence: TGTGCCAGCAGTTTGGTCAGGGCGAACACTGAAGCTTTCTTT.

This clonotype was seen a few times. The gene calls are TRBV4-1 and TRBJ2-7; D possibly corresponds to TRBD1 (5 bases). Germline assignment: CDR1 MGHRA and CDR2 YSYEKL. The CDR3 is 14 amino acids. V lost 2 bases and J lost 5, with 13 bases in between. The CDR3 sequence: CASSQTGLVNEQYF. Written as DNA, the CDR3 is TGCGCCAGCAGCCAAACAGGTCTAGTCAACGAGCAGTACTTC.